These 20 T cell receptor beta chains came from one sample sequenced in a study of cytomegalovirus exposure and HLA in healthy donors. This PCR relied on a set of 60 Vbeta primers and 13 Jbeta primers. Repertoires were generated with immunoSEQ multiplex PCR, while TCRdb's copy carries only in-frame clones and drops some. The table includes 110,000 or so clones, approximately 75% detected once. Source material: PBMCs. Receptors originate from a man in his fifties in good health and CMV-seropositive.

The rearrangement links TRBV7-9 to TRBJ2-2, with 10 bases aligning to TRBD1. CDR3 length: 15 amino acids. Per germline, CDR1 SEHNR and CDR2 FQNEAQ (reference sequence). V was pared by 3 bases and J by 6 bases, with 4 bases of the junction left unmatched. In DNA form, the CDR3 reads TGTGCCAGCAGCTTCGGGACAGGGGAATCCGGGGAGCTGTTTTTT. This encodes CASSFGTGESGELFF.

V gene TRBV10-3 combines with J gene TRBJ2-5; 7 nucleotides line up with TRBD2. This CDR3 comprises 17 residues. Germline loops: CDR1 ENHRY, CDR2 SYGVKD. The V and J ends lost 5 bases and 3 bases, in that order; junction bases with no gene match: 15. The CDR3 nucleotides read TGTGCCATCAGTTTAAGAAGGAGCGAGGGAGGGAAAGAGACCCAGTACTTC. Its protein product is CAISLRRSEGGKETQYF.

The chain carries TRBV25-1 and TRBJ1-1; D possibly corresponds to TRBD1 (6 bases). CDR3 size: 14 residues. Germline CDR1 and CDR2: MGHDK and SYGVNS. V lost 8 bases and J 1 base, leaving 14 bases between the germline ends. The CDR3 DNA reads as TGTGCCAGCTGGGACACCACTCCGAACACTGAAGCTTTCTTT. Amino acids: CASWDTTPNTEAFF.

The CDR3 DNA follows: TGTGCCAGCAGGTCTCAGGGGTATGCTGGGGCCAACGTCCTGACTTTC. This gives the protein CASRSQGYAGANVLTF. The chain couples TRBV27 to TRBJ2-6, with a possible D match to TRBD1 (6 bases). The V gene lost 6 bases and the J gene lost 2 bases, with 14 bases spanning the gap. The CDR3 consists of 16 residues. Germline CDR1 reads MNHEY; CDR2 reads SMNVEV (reference sequence).

V gene TRBV7-9 combines with J gene TRBJ1-2, with 10 bases aligning to TRBD1. With V trimmed by 3 bases and J by 5 bases, 15 bases remained unmatched. The CDR3 spans 18 residues. Per germline, CDR1 SEHNR and CDR2 FQNEAQ (reference sequence). The CDR3 DNA reads as TGTGCCAGCAGCTTGGGGACAGGGGTAAGGTCCGGGCTGTATGGCTACACCTTC. This encodes CASSLGTGVRSGLYGYTF.

The V call is TRBV27, the J call TRBJ2-1; 12 bases line up with TRBD1. CDR1 is MNHEY, CDR2 SMNVEV, per germline (reference sequence). V was pared by 6 bases and J by 9 bases, with 21 bases of the junction left unmatched. CDR3 length equals 19 residues. The chain's CDR3 is CASRNRLRLRDRGRGEQFF. CDR3 coding DNA: TGTGCCAGCAGGAACCGCCTTCGTCTCCGGGACAGGGGGCGAGGTGAGCAGTTCTTC.

The chain uses TRBV5-1 and TRBJ1-5; TRBD1 is a possible D gene (5 bases). V was cut by 3 bases and J by 4 bases, with 11 bases left in between. CDR1 and CDR2 (germline): SGHRS, YFSETQ. CDR3 length equals 14 residues. The CDR3 DNA reads TGCGCCAGCAGCTCCGGGGGTTTGAATCAGCCCCAGCATTTT. Its translation: CASSSGGLNQPQHF.

This chain joins TRBV6-6 and TRBJ1-1; D remains ambiguous. Germline loops: CDR1 MNHNY, CDR2 SVGAGI (reference sequence). This CDR3 is built from 11 residues. The germline V and J ends were trimmed by 8 bases and 3 bases, with 7 bases remaining between them. In DNA form, the CDR3 reads TGTGCCAGCCTCGGAGACACTGAAGCTTTCTTT. Its protein product is CASLGDTEAFF.

V is TRBV2 and J is TRBJ2-5; 11 bases match TRBD2. The germline V gene has CDR1 SNHLY and CDR2 FYNNEI. This CDR3 is 17 amino acids long. Germline trimming cut 1 base from V and 5 bases from J; bases unmatched to any gene: 9. CDR3 sequence: CASSEGLAGGVRETQYF. The CDR3 DNA is TGTGCCAGCAGTGAAGGTCTAGCGGGGGGCGTTCGCGAGACCCAGTACTTC.

This clone was counted between two and nine times. The chain has TRBV10-2 and TRBJ2-2, with TRBD2 identical over 11 bases. This CDR3 spans 14 amino acids. Looked up from germline, CDR1 is WSHSY and CDR2 is SAAADI. V was pared by 6 bases and J by 7 bases, with 4 bases of the junction left unmatched. The chain's CDR3 is CASRDLAGGGELFF. The CDR3 nucleotides are TGCGCCAGCAGAGACCTAGCGGGAGGCGGGGAGCTGTTTTTT.

The chain couples TRBV15 to TRBJ2-3; D remains unclear. V lost 3 bases and J lost 6, with 7 bases in between. CDR1 is LNHNV and CDR2 is YYDKDF in the germline V gene (reference sequence). CDR3 length equals 12 residues. The CDR3 DNA is TGTGCCACCAGCAGGCGGTGGGATACGCAGTATTTT. As protein: CATSRRWDTQYF.

In this sample, this clone turned up a few times. This chain uses TRBV7-9 with TRBJ1-5, with unresolved D. V dropped 5 bases and J dropped 3 bases, with 8 bases sitting between them. Germline CDR1 SEHNR, CDR2 FQNEAQ (reference sequence). The CDR3 length is 13 residues. Here the CDR3 DNA reads TGTGCCAGCAGCCCTAGCGACAATCAGCCCCAGCATTTT. This translates into CASSPSDNQPQHF.

This chain joins TRBV10-1 and TRBJ2-7, with TRBD2 matching over 7 bases. Germline lookup yields CDR1 WNHNN and CDR2 SYGVQD (reference sequence). The CDR3 sequence is 15 residues long. Losses at the gene ends were 5 bases for V and 3 bases for J; bases not matched to a gene: 10. Written as DNA, the CDR3 is TGCGCCAGCAGTCCCGGGAGCGGGACCATCTACGAGCAGTACTTC. It is translated as CASSPGSGTIYEQYF.

This chain connects TRBV4-1 to TRBJ2-3, with 10 bases matching TRBD1. The V gene's germline CDR1 is MGHRA and CDR2 YSYEKL. The CDR3 sequence is 17 residues long. Trimming at V came to 1 base and at J to 3 bases, leaving 7 bases not matched to a gene. CDR3: CASSQGQGQGWTDTQYF. DNA for the CDR3: TGCGCCAGCAGCCAAGGGCAGGGACAGGGGTGGACAGATACGCAGTATTTT.

This clone was seen more than once but under ten times. This chain uses TRBV11-2 with TRBJ2-1; 7 nucleotides line up with TRBD2. With 0 bases clipped from V and 7 bases from J, the junction kept 6 bases outside the gene matches. CDR3 size: 15 residues. The germline V gene has CDR1 SGHAT and CDR2 FQNNGV. CDR3 region: CASSLEAGKVNEQFF. Here the CDR3 DNA reads TGTGCCAGCAGCTTAGAAGCGGGAAAAGTAAATGAGCAGTTCTTC.

For the CDR3, the DNA is TGTGCCAGCAGTTCCCGACTAGAGGGAGACGAGCAGTACTTC. Residues: CASSSRLEGDEQYF. J is TRBJ2-7 and V is TRBV27; tentatively, D is TRBD2 (6 bases). Germline CDR1 MNHEY, CDR2 SMNVEV (reference sequence). CDR3 size: 14 residues. Deletions cut 4 bases from V and 5 bases from J, with 15 bases between.

Only one count was recorded for this clone. The CDR3 loop reads CASSYSTRHPYEQYF. CDR3 sequence (DNA): TGTGCCAGCAGTTACTCGACCCGACATCCCTACGAGCAGTACTTC. This chain joins TRBV6-5 and TRBJ2-7; D gene ambiguous. Germline values: CDR1 MNHEY, CDR2 SVGAGI. Trimming took 0 bases from V and 2 from J, leaving 11 bases between them. The CDR3 is 15 residues long.

This sequence joins TRBV28 and TRBJ2-7; 9 positions agree with TRBD1. V lost 6 bases to trimming and J lost 5 bases; unmatched junction nucleotides: 8. Germline-derived CDR1 and CDR2 are MDHEN and SYDVKM. This CDR3 comprises 14 residues. CDR3 DNA sequence: TGTGCCAGCAGCTCCGGGACAGGGCGCAACGAGCAGTACTTC. Its protein is CASSSGTGRNEQYF.

This clone was seen only once. The chain employs TRBV28 and TRBJ1-2, with 7 bases matching TRBD1. V lost 4 bases to trimming and J lost 7 bases; unmatched junction nucleotides: 12. Germline V gene sequence: CDR1 MDHEN, CDR2 SYDVKM. The CDR3 length is 15 residues. CDR3 nucleotides: TGTGCCAGCAGTTCAGGGGGTCTACTTGCGGGTGGCTACACCTTC. Its translation is CASSSGGLLAGGYTF.

The J gene is TRBJ2-3, the V gene TRBV4-1; 8 nucleotides align to TRBD1. This CDR3 has 14 amino acids. The trim removed 4 bases at V and 5 bases at J, leaving 5 bases unmatched. CDR1 is MGHRA, CDR2 YSYEKL, per germline. The CDR3 loop reads CASSRGQGLDTQYF. DNA for the CDR3: TGCGCCAGCAGCCGCGGACAGGGTCTAGATACGCAGTATTTT.